Each of the 31 T cell receptor beta chains below was sequenced from the same sample in a study of blood T cell repertoires in COVID-19. TCRdb's table, derived via immunoSEQ multiplex PCR, lists solely in-frame clones and lacks some. Here the sample spans about 230,000 clones, 83% being singletons. The source material was peripheral blood. The receptors come from a woman aged 50 to 60 with acute or convalescent COVID-19.

The chain joins TRBV9 to TRBJ2-5; 14 bases align to TRBD2. The CDR3 is 17 residues long. Trimming cost V 4 bases and J 4 bases; bases outside gene matches: 9. Germline V CDR1 and CDR2: SGDLS, YYNGEE. Here the CDR3 reads CASSLGLAGDLLETQYF. The DNA for the CDR3 is TGTGCCAGCAGCTTGGGACTAGCGGGAGACTTGTTAGAGACCCAGTACTTC.

This clone was seen just once. The V call is TRBV9, the J call TRBJ1-2; 7 bases line up with TRBD1. Losses at the gene ends were 3 bases for V and 3 bases for J; bases not matched to a gene: 8. This CDR3 comprises 15 residues. CDR1 and CDR2 (germline): SGDLS, YYNGEE. This chain's CDR3 is CASSENRGQDYGYTF. Written as DNA, the CDR3 is TGTGCCAGCAGCGAAAACCGAGGACAGGACTATGGCTACACCTTC.

V is TRBV2 and J is TRBJ1-4; 10 bases agree with TRBD1. After removal of 6 bases from V and 10 bases from J, the junction contained 8 bases not matched to a gene. The CDR3 is 14 residues long. Germline loops: CDR1 SNHLY, CDR2 FYNNEI. DNA for the CDR3: TGTGCCAGCAGCACGGACAGGGGGGGAGCAAAACTGTTTTTT. It is translated as CASSTDRGGAKLFF.

This clone was seen only once. This chain connects TRBV28 to TRBJ2-7; the D is unclear. The CDR3 has 12 amino acids. Germline assignment: CDR1 MDHEN and CDR2 SYDVKM. Trimming removed 3 bases at V and 4 bases at J, with 7 bases between. The CDR3 DNA reads TGTGCCAGCAGTTTCCTCCCTTACGAGCAGTACTTC. Translating gives CASSFLPYEQYF.

As to this clone: The same CDR3 arises from other DNA sequences in this sample as well. The chain joins TRBV20-1 to TRBJ1-2, with D tentatively TRBD1 (6 bases). V dropped 1 base and J dropped 7 bases, with 7 bases sitting between them. CDR3 length: 11 residues. Germline V gives CDR1 DFQATT, CDR2 SNEGSKA (reference sequence). The CDR3 coding sequence is TGCAGTGCTAGAGGAGGGGGTGGCTACACCTTC. Residues: CSARGGGGYTF.

This chain connects TRBV4-1 to TRBJ2-7, with a possible D match to TRBD2 (5 bases). CDR3 length: 13 residues. Per germline, CDR1 MGHRA and CDR2 YSYEKL. Between the trimmed V and J ends, which lost 4 bases and 2 bases, there was a span of 9 bases. The CDR3 loop reads CASSRELAYEQYF. DNA for the CDR3: TGCGCCAGCAGCCGAGAACTAGCCTACGAGCAGTACTTC.

The table lists this clone with a count of one. The chain joins TRBV2 to TRBJ2-1; TRBD2 aligns across 9 bases. J gave up 0 bases and V 4 bases, and 10 bases lay outside the gene matches. The CDR3 runs to 18 residues. Germline V gives CDR1 SNHLY, CDR2 FYNNEI. The CDR3 here is CASSGIWTSASSYNEQFF. The CDR3 nucleotides read TGTGCCAGCAGTGGGATTTGGACTAGCGCGAGCTCCTACAATGAGCAGTTCTTC. The whole variable domain, remainder taken from reference TRBV2 and TRBJ2-1, is EPEVTQTPSHQVTQMGQEVILRCVPISNHLYFYWYRQILGQKVEFLVSFYNNEISEKSEIFDDQFSVERPDGSNFTLKIRSTKLEDSAMYFCASSGIWTSASSYNEQFFGPGTRLTVL.

The genes are TRBV5-1 and TRBJ1-6; 9 nucleotides match TRBD1. This CDR3 contains 16 residues. The J segment lost 7 bases and the V segment lost 0 bases, leaving 5 bases of the junction unmatched. The germline CDR1 and CDR2 sequences are SGHRS and YFSETQ. CDR3 region: CASSLAQGQGNSPLHF. CDR3 bases: TGCGCCAGCAGCTTGGCCCAGGGACAGGGAAATTCACCCCTCCACTTT.

V usage is TRBV7-3 and J usage is TRBJ2-1, with D perhaps matching TRBD2 (5 bases). Germline lookup yields CDR1 SGHTA and CDR2 FQGTGA. V shed 2 bases and J shed 10 bases, with 9 bases lying between them. The length of the CDR3 is 12 residues. CDR3 sequence: CASSLGGGEQFF. In DNA form, the CDR3 reads TGTGCCAGCAGCTTAGGTGGCGGGGAGCAGTTCTTC.

This chain connects TRBV9 to TRBJ1-3, with TRBD1 as a possible D gene (6 bases). Germline CDR1 is SGDLS and CDR2 is YYNGEE. This CDR3 has 15 amino acids. The V end was cut by 3 bases, the J end by 0 bases, with 10 bases between. CDR3: CASSEGGSSGNTIYF. Written as DNA, the CDR3 is TGTGCCAGCAGCGAGGGGGGGAGCTCTGGAAACACCATATATTTT.

The chain couples TRBV18 to TRBJ1-2; 7 bases are shared with TRBD1. V trimming: 6 bases; J trimming: 4 bases; junction bases outside the gene matches: 11. The CDR3 is 15 residues long. The germline V gene encodes CDR1 KGHSH and CDR2 LQKENI. CDR3 amino acids: CASSPRQGTGYGYTF. As DNA, the CDR3 is TGTGCCAGCTCGCCTCGACAGGGAACAGGCTATGGCTACACCTTC.

The V gene is TRBV9, the J gene TRBJ1-6, with 9 bases aligning to TRBD1. CDR1 SGDLS and CDR2 YYNGEE come from the germline V gene. The CDR3 extends over 17 amino acids. With 2 bases clipped from V and 4 bases from J, the junction kept 7 bases outside the gene matches. CDR3 loop: CASSVGPDRGYNSPLHF. In nucleotides, the CDR3 is TGTGCCAGCAGCGTGGGCCCTGACAGGGGGTATAATTCACCCCTCCACTTT.

This chain links TRBV5-4 with TRBJ2-7, with no clear D. The CDR3 is made up of 15 amino acids. Trimming cost V 3 bases and J 5 bases, with 18 bases left between them. Germline V CDR1 and CDR2: SGHNT, YYREEE (reference sequence). The CDR3 is CASSYGPKREDEQYF. Here the CDR3 DNA reads TGTGCCAGCAGCTATGGCCCCAAGCGCGAAGACGAGCAGTACTTC.

V is TRBV29-1 and J is TRBJ2-2; D may be TRBD2 (7 bases). CDR1 is SQVTM, CDR2 ANQGSEA, per germline. This CDR3 has 15 amino acids. V lost 6 bases and J 3 bases, leaving 17 bases between the germline ends. This chain's CDR3 is CSVGSGGSYTGELFF. The DNA for the CDR3 is TGCAGCGTGGGGTCGGGGGGCTCTTACACCGGGGAGCTGTTTTTT.

The chain recombines TRBV30 with TRBJ2-2; 10 bases line up with TRBD2. The CDR3 has 15 residues. Trimming removed 2 bases from V and 3 bases from J; junction bases left unmatched: 3. Looked up from germline, CDR1 is GTSNPN and CDR2 is SVGIG (reference sequence). The CDR3 coding sequence is TGTGCCTGGAGTACTCTAGCGGGGGACACCGGGGAGCTGTTTTTT. It is translated as CAWSTLAGDTGELFF.

The V and J genes are TRBV5-8 and TRBJ1-1; possibly TRBD1 for D (5 bases). The CDR3 contains 15 residues. The germline V gene has CDR1 SGHTS and CDR2 YDEGEE. Trimming left V 1 base short and J 5 bases short, with 15 bases between. This CDR3 reads CASSLIRGLGTEAFF. In DNA form, the CDR3 reads TGTGCCAGCAGCTTGATAAGGGGTTTGGGTACTGAAGCTTTCTTT. The full variable domain, with the rest looked up from reference TRBV5-8 and TRBJ1-1, is EAGVTQSPTHLIKTRGQQATLRCSPISGHTSVYWYQQALGLGLQFLLWYDEGEERNRGNFPPRFSGRQFPNYSSELNVNALELEDSALYLCASSLIRGLGTEAFFGQGTRLTVV.

The chain's CDR3 is CASSLYGSRGTGELFF. The DNA of the CDR3 is TGTGCCAGCAGCTTATACGGTTCCAGGGGCACCGGGGAGCTGTTTTTT. V usage is TRBV5-8 and J usage is TRBJ2-2, with a possible D match to TRBD1 (6 bases). The CDR3 extends over 16 amino acids. Trimming cost V 2 bases and J 4 bases, with 15 bases left between them. Germline CDR1 is SGHTS and CDR2 is YDEGEE.

Details on this clone: One end of the junction varies from germline; a read error may be responsible. V is TRBV3-1 (or the pseudogene TRBV3-2) and J is TRBJ1-2; no clear D. This CDR3 spans 14 amino acids. Germline V gene sequence: CDR1 LGHDT, CDR2 YNNKEL (reference sequence). For the CDR3, the DNA is TGTGCCAGCAGCCAATCTGGGCTGACCGCCACTCCTTTCTTC. The encoded protein is CASSQSGLTATPFF.

The V gene is TRBV6-6, the J gene TRBJ2-2, with TRBD1 identical over 8 bases. Germline CDR1 reads MNHNY; CDR2 reads SVGAGI (reference sequence). The CDR3 runs to 15 residues. Losses at the gene ends were 6 bases for V and 5 bases for J; bases not matched to a gene: 8. CDR3 sequence: CASREVTGGTGELFF. CDR3 sequence (DNA): TGTGCCAGCAGGGAGGTAACAGGGGGGACCGGGGAGCTGTTTTTT.

The chain recombines TRBV28 with TRBJ1-5; TRBD1 is a possible D gene (6 bases). The V gene lost 4 bases and the J gene lost 3 bases, with 13 bases spanning the gap. Per germline, CDR1 MDHEN and CDR2 SYDVKM. The CDR3 spans 15 residues. CDR3 sequence reads: CASSYPTGHNQPQHF. CDR3 DNA: TGTGCCAGCAGTTACCCCACGGGACACAATCAGCCCCAGCATTTT.

The gene calls are TRBV28 and TRBJ1-3; D is unresolved. In germline, CDR1 is MDHEN, CDR2 SYDVKM. This CDR3 is built from 12 residues. The V end lost 5 bases, the J end lost 3 bases, and 5 bases lay between the germline ends. The CDR3, as DNA: TGTGCCAGCAGTCCGGGTGGAAACACCATATATTTT. It is translated as CASSPGGNTIYF.

The chain has TRBV5-1 and TRBJ1-2; TRBD1 matches at 7 bases. Germline lookup yields CDR1 SGHRS and CDR2 YFSETQ. The CDR3 has 14 amino acids. The ends lost 5 bases at V and 7 bases at J; junction bases unmatched: 11. CDR3 sequence (DNA): TGCGCCAGCAGTTATGACAGGGAGGCGAGTGGCTACACCTTC. It codes for CASSYDREASGYTF.

This chain uses TRBV3-1 (or the pseudogene TRBV3-2) with TRBJ1-2; D call uncertain. CDR1 and CDR2 from the germline V gene are LGHDT and YNNKEL (reference sequence). Trimming took 1 base from V and 3 from J, leaving 15 bases between them. This CDR3 comprises 16 residues. Here the CDR3 DNA reads TGTGCCAGCAGCCAAGTTCCCGCCAGGCGTGACTATGGCTACACCTTC. Protein product: CASSQVPARRDYGYTF.

The J gene is TRBJ2-1, the V gene TRBV28; 14 bases agree with TRBD2. Germline V gene data show CDR1 as MDHEN and CDR2 as SYDVKM. The V and J ends lost 7 bases and 7 bases, in that order; junction bases with no gene match: 9. The CDR3 contains 16 residues. The CDR3 reads CASTPGGTSGGNEQFF. The CDR3 DNA reads as TGTGCCAGCACCCCGGGTGGGACTAGCGGGGGTAATGAGCAGTTCTTC.

V is TRBV4-1 and J is TRBJ2-3; the D gene is possibly TRBD2 (5 bases). CDR3 length equals 16 residues. V was shortened by 4 bases and J by 3 bases, with 17 bases between the two germline ends. Germline loops: CDR1 MGHRA, CDR2 YSYEKL. Written as DNA, the CDR3 is TGCGCCAGCAGCCCCTCACTAGGGATGGGGACAGATACGCAGTATTTT. Translated: CASSPSLGMGTDTQYF.

This chain joins TRBV4-1 and TRBJ1-5; 11 bases fit TRBD1. Losses at the gene ends were 3 bases for V and 0 bases for J; bases not matched to a gene: 1. Germline V CDR1 and CDR2: MGHRA, YSYEKL. The CDR3 runs to 16 residues. This CDR3 is CASSQDRGLSNQPQHF. The CDR3 region has the DNA TGCGCCAGCAGCCAGGACAGGGGGCTTAGCAATCAGCCCCAGCATTTT.

This chain uses TRBV19 with TRBJ1-2; D perhaps matches TRBD1 (5 bases). V lost 10 bases and J 0 bases, leaving 18 bases between the germline ends. CDR1 is LNHDA and CDR2 is SQIVND in the germline V gene (reference sequence). The CDR3 has 15 residues. The CDR3 is CATSLFSGANYGYTF. The CDR3 DNA reads as TGTGCCACCAGCTTATTCTCGGGGGCTAACTATGGCTACACCTTC.

The chain is built from TRBV7-2 and TRBJ1-2, with D possibly being TRBD1 (6 bases). Germline CDR1 SGHTA, CDR2 FQGNSA. V was pared by 5 bases and J by 1 base, with 17 bases between. The CDR3 is 16 residues long. The CDR3 DNA reads as TGTGCCAGCAGCGACCAATCCGGGACAAGTAACTATGGCTACACCTTC. Its protein is CASSDQSGTSNYGYTF.

The CDR3 DNA reads TGTGCCACCAGTGATTTGTATTATCCGAATGAGCAGTTCTTC. Translated: CATSDLYYPNEQFF. The chain carries TRBV24-1 and TRBJ2-1; no clear D gene. The ends were cut back, 0 bases at V and 7 bases at J, with 9 bases in the middle. The CDR3 contains 14 residues. Germline assignment: CDR1 KGHDR and CDR2 SFDVKD.

For the CDR3, the DNA is TGTGCCAGCAGCCAATGGGGACAGGGGCCGGGCACCTATGGCTACACCTTC. As protein: CASSQWGQGPGTYGYTF. The genes are TRBV3-1 (or the pseudogene TRBV3-2) and TRBJ1-2; 10 bases align to TRBD1. Germline V gene data show CDR1 as LGHDT and CDR2 as YNNKEL (reference sequence). This CDR3 has 17 residues. The V and J ends lost 2 bases and 4 bases, in that order; junction bases with no gene match: 10.

The chain links TRBV5-1 to TRBJ2-3, with D hard to call. Germline CDR1 reads SGHRS; CDR2 reads YFSETQ. There are 14 residues in the CDR3. The V gene lost 2 bases and the J gene lost 0 bases, with 7 bases spanning the gap. CDR3 nucleotide sequence: TGCGCCAGCAGCTTCTCACAGAGCACAGATACGCAGTATTTT. This gives the protein CASSFSQSTDTQYF.